These 32 T cell receptor beta chains share one sample of origin, sequenced in a study of shared clonotypes between healthy human individuals. Measured with immunoSEQ multiplex PCR; TCRdb has only the in-frame clones, and not every one. The repertoire has some 1,600,000 clones, nearly 99% of them found once; the top ten carry around 0.45%. The sample comprised naive CD4+ T cells sorted from blood. Subset given: CD45RA+ positively selected. The receptors were sampled from a young man in good health.

This sequence joins TRBV28 and TRBJ1-5, with D hard to call. Germline loops: CDR1 MDHEN, CDR2 SYDVKM. Trimming took off 1 base at V and 6 bases at J, with 10 bases between the two ends. This CDR3 region has 14 residues. CDR3 in amino acids: CASSLSNRGQPQHF. DNA for the CDR3: TGTGCCAGCAGTTTATCGAACCGGGGTCAGCCCCAGCATTTT.

The V call is TRBV6-4, the J call TRBJ2-6; the D is unclear. Germline V gene lookup returns CDR1 MRHNA and CDR2 SNTAGT. V shed 5 bases and J shed 0 bases, with 5 bases lying between them. The CDR3 extends over 14 amino acids. The CDR3 reads CASSLYSGANVLTF. The CDR3, as DNA: TGTGCCAGCAGTCTTTACTCTGGGGCCAACGTCCTGACTTTC.

Written as DNA, the CDR3 is TGTGCCAGCAGTTCCGGGACAAAGAAAGAGACCCAGTACTTC. It is translated as CASSSGTKKETQYF. The chain joins TRBV6-6 to TRBJ2-5; D may be TRBD1 (6 bases). The CDR3 spans 14 residues. CDR1 and CDR2 from the germline V gene are MNHNY and SVGAGI (reference sequence). The germline V and J ends were trimmed by 4 bases and 3 bases, with 12 bases remaining between them.

The genes are TRBV28 and TRBJ2-3; 8 bases fit TRBD1. The CDR3 is 16 residues long. V shed 6 bases, J shed 4 bases, and the junction held 12 bases outside the gene matches. Germline values: CDR1 MDHEN, CDR2 SYDVKM. The CDR3 DNA reads as TGTGCCAGCAGGCTTAGCCTGGGACAGGCCCCAGATACGCAGTATTTT. Amino acid sequence: CASRLSLGQAPDTQYF.

With respect to this clone: Other DNA sequences within the sample encode an identical CDR3. The rearrangement uses TRBV5-4 and TRBJ2-7, with 11 bases that match TRBD1. Germline trimming cut 4 bases from V and 2 bases from J; bases unmatched to any gene: 2. CDR1 SGHNT and CDR2 YYREEE come from the germline V gene (reference sequence). The CDR3 runs to 14 residues. The CDR3 sequence: CASSRDRGAYEQYF. The CDR3 nucleotides read TGTGCCAGCAGCCGGGACAGGGGGGCCTACGAGCAGTACTTC. The full variable domain, with the rest looked up from reference TRBV5-4 and TRBJ2-7, is ETGVTQSPTHLIKTRGQQVTLRCSSQSGHNTVSWYQQALGQGPQFIFQYYREEENGRGNFPPRFSGLQFPNYSSELNVNALELDDSALYLCASSRDRGAYEQYFGPGTRLTVT.

J is TRBJ2-4 and V is TRBV4-2, with D perhaps matching TRBD1 (5 bases). Germline V lookup: CDR1 LGHNA, CDR2 YNFKEQ. This CDR3 is 16 amino acids long. V dropped 1 base and J dropped 8 bases, with 18 bases sitting between them. DNA of the CDR3: TGTGCCAGCAGCCAAGTGGGGCCCCCGGAGTTGGACATTCAGTACTTC. Protein product: CASSQVGPPELDIQYF.

This clone has a single count. The V and J genes are TRBV4-3 and TRBJ2-3, with D uncertain. Germline lookup yields CDR1 LGHNA and CDR2 YSLEER. The CDR3 is 17 amino acids. Trimming cost V 0 bases and J 4 bases, with 17 bases left between them. The CDR3 DNA reads TGCGCCAGCAGCCAAGAAGGGTTCGGCTCCCACGCAGATACGCAGTATTTT. Protein sequence: CASSQEGFGSHADTQYF.

This chain links TRBV11-2 with TRBJ1-4, with a possible D match to TRBD1 (6 bases). Per the germline V gene, CDR1 is SGHAT and CDR2 is FQNNGV. CDR3 length equals 14 residues. V lost 5 bases and J 7 bases, leaving 14 bases between the germline ends. As DNA, the CDR3 is TGTGCCAGCAGCAAGCTTATGGGGGCTGAAAAACTGTTTTTT. Translation: CASSKLMGAEKLFF.

CDR3 sequence: CASSRRIDSYSNQPQHF. The CDR3 region has the DNA TGTGCCAGCAGTCGAAGGATCGACAGTTATAGCAATCAGCCCCAGCATTTT. The chain uses TRBV5-6 and TRBJ1-5, with TRBD1 as a possible D gene (5 bases). The V gene lost 5 bases and the J gene lost 0 bases, with 18 bases spanning the gap. Germline CDR1 reads SGHDT; CDR2 reads YYEEEE. This CDR3 region has 17 residues.

The chain joins TRBV5-4 to TRBJ2-3; 7 bases match TRBD1. Germline CDR1 is SGHNT and CDR2 is YYREEE (reference sequence). This CDR3 comprises 15 residues. V lost 7 bases, J lost 0 bases, and 8 bases stayed unmatched. The chain's CDR3 is CASVDRTKSTDTQYF. CDR3 coding DNA: TGTGCCAGCGTGGACAGGACCAAGAGCACAGATACGCAGTATTTT.

V gene TRBV6-6 combines with J gene TRBJ2-3; no clear D gene. The germline V gene has CDR1 MNHNY and CDR2 SVGAGI (reference sequence). V lost 4 bases to trimming and J lost 4 bases, with 3 bases between them. CDR3 size: 11 residues. The CDR3 region is CASSFSDTQYF. The CDR3, as DNA: TGTGCCAGCAGTTTCTCAGATACGCAGTATTTT.

V and J are TRBV2 and TRBJ2-3; 9 bases agree with TRBD2. The CDR3 is 18 residues long. The ends lost 5 bases at V and 1 base at J; junction bases unmatched: 13. CDR1 is SNHLY, CDR2 FYNNEI, per germline. CDR3 sequence: CASSWGVLAGSRTDTQYF. The CDR3 DNA sequence: TGTGCCAGCAGTTGGGGGGTACTAGCGGGTTCCCGCACAGATACGCAGTATTTT.

J is TRBJ2-1 and V is TRBV2; the D call may be TRBD1 or TRBD2 (5 bases each). CDR1 SNHLY and CDR2 FYNNEI come from the germline V gene. The CDR3 contains 15 residues. V was trimmed by 7 bases and J by 9 bases, leaving 22 bases between them. CDR3 amino acids: CASIGTPARGVEQFF. For the CDR3, the DNA is TGTGCCAGCATCGGGACGCCCGCTCGGGGAGTTGAGCAGTTCTTC. Drawing the rest from reference TRBV2 and TRBJ2-1, the complete variable domain is EPEVTQTPSHQVTQMGQEVILRCVPISNHLYFYWYRQILGQKVEFLVSFYNNEISEKSEIFDDQFSVERPDGSNFTLKIRSTKLEDSAMYFCASIGTPARGVEQFFGPGTRLTVL.

The chain recombines TRBV7-8 with TRBJ2-3; TRBD1 agrees at 10 bases. The junction had 9 bases not matched to a gene; V was cut back by 5 bases and J by 4 bases. The CDR3 covers 16 residues. The germline CDR1 and CDR2 sequences are SGHVS and FQNEAQ. This chain's CDR3 is CASSPTGQGIPDTQYF. CDR3 coding DNA: TGTGCCAGCAGCCCAACGGGACAGGGGATTCCAGATACGCAGTATTTT.

The chain carries TRBV27 and TRBJ1-2; no firm D call. V dropped 7 bases and J dropped 0 bases, with 18 bases sitting between them. Germline CDR1 reads MNHEY; CDR2 reads SMNVEV (reference sequence). This CDR3 contains 16 residues. The CDR3 here is CASTFLPVQTNYGYTF. The CDR3, as DNA: TGTGCCAGCACTTTCCTCCCAGTACAGACTAACTATGGCTACACCTTC.

The rearrangement uses TRBV9 and TRBJ2-1, with 10 bases lining up with TRBD2. There are 14 residues in the CDR3. Germline V lookup: CDR1 SGDLS, CDR2 YYNGEE. V trimming: 2 bases; J trimming: 9 bases; junction bases outside the gene matches: 5. The CDR3 sequence is CASSVTGTSVEQFF. CDR3 bases: TGTGCCAGCAGCGTCACCGGGACTAGCGTTGAGCAGTTCTTC.

The chain has TRBV28 and TRBJ1-2; D is unclear. The V end lost 4 bases, the J end lost 1 base, and 10 bases lay between the germline ends. CDR1 is MDHEN and CDR2 is SYDVKM in the germline V gene. The length of the CDR3 is 14 residues. The CDR3 sequence: CASSSNTVNYGYTF. The CDR3 nucleotides read TGTGCCAGCAGTTCAAACACCGTTAACTATGGCTACACCTTC.

Regarding this clone: Additional DNA sequences in this sample encode the identical CDR3. CDR3 loop: CASSASSYEQYF. The CDR3, as DNA: TGTGCCAGCAGTGCCTCCTCCTACGAGCAGTACTTC. The gene calls are TRBV6-1 and TRBJ2-7; D remains unclear. CDR1 is MNHNS, CDR2 SASEGT, per germline. V lost 4 bases and J 0 bases, leaving 4 bases between the germline ends. The CDR3 sequence is 12 residues long.

V is TRBV7-2 and J is TRBJ1-3; D gene unclear. Germline V gives CDR1 SGHTA, CDR2 FQGNSA. The CDR3 consists of 13 residues. V was trimmed by 3 bases and J by 2 bases, leaving 5 bases between them. In DNA form, the CDR3 reads TGTGCCAGCAGCTTTTCGACTGGAAACACCATATATTTT. As protein: CASSFSTGNTIYF.

The chain couples TRBV28 to TRBJ1-2; D is uncertain. Looked up from germline, CDR1 is MDHEN and CDR2 is SYDVKM. The CDR3 has 14 amino acids. V lost 2 bases and J 4 bases, leaving 11 bases between the germline ends. The CDR3 region is CASSLGSSFYGYTF. In DNA, the CDR3 is TGTGCCAGCAGTTTAGGCAGCTCCTTCTATGGCTACACCTTC.

The gene calls are TRBV28 and TRBJ1-2, with D tentatively TRBD1 (6 bases). The germline gives CDR1 MDHEN, CDR2 SYDVKM. The CDR3 has 13 amino acids. Trimming left V 6 bases short and J 5 bases short, with 13 bases between. CDR3 in DNA: TGTGCCAGCAGGACGGGGACACCATATGGCTACACCTTC. Its protein product is CASRTGTPYGYTF.

The V gene is TRBV28, the J gene TRBJ1-1, with 7 nucleotides matching TRBD1. Germline lookup yields CDR1 MDHEN and CDR2 SYDVKM. This CDR3 has 14 amino acids. V trimming: 6 bases; J trimming: 7 bases; junction bases outside the gene matches: 11. The CDR3 DNA sequence: TGTGCCAGCAGCAAACCGGGACAGACAGATGAAGCTTTCTTT. Translated: CASSKPGQTDEAFF.

In DNA, the CDR3 is TGTGCTAGTGGAAAACAGTCTGGGACCCAGTACTTC. The encoded protein is CASGKQSGTQYF. This chain uses TRBV12-5 with TRBJ2-5, with unresolved D. Per germline, CDR1 LGHNT and CDR2 FRNRAP. CDR3 length: 12 residues. Deletions cut 6 bases from V and 7 bases from J, with 12 bases between.

This chain joins TRBV7-6 and TRBJ2-1; 12 nucleotides match TRBD2. This CDR3 region has 15 residues. J was trimmed by 4 bases and V by 3 bases; bases with no gene match: 1. Germline V CDR1 and CDR2: SGHVS, FNYEAQ. CDR3 in DNA: TGTGCCAGCAGCTTTGGACTAGCGGGGTACAATGAGCAGTTCTTC. It codes for CASSFGLAGYNEQFF.

V and J are TRBV5-1 and TRBJ1-2; 9 bases agree with TRBD1. CDR3 size: 14 residues. The germline V gene has CDR1 SGHRS and CDR2 YFSETQ. V was pared by 4 bases and J by 5 bases, with 6 bases of the junction left unmatched. The CDR3 nucleotides read TGCGCCAGCAGCCGGGACAGGGAGGGATATGGCTACACCTTC. Protein: CASSRDREGYGYTF.

The genes are TRBV9 and TRBJ2-7; perhaps TRBD2 as D (7 bases). Germline V lookup: CDR1 SGDLS, CDR2 YYNGEE. Trimming pared 0 bases from V and 5 bases from J, leaving 18 bases between. The CDR3 spans 16 residues. The CDR3 sequence is CASSVGWGRGSHEQYF. The CDR3 DNA reads as TGTGCCAGCAGCGTAGGGTGGGGGCGCGGGAGCCACGAGCAGTACTTC. Drawing the rest from reference TRBV9 and TRBJ2-7, the complete variable domain is DSGVTQTPKHLITATGQRVTLRCSPRSGDLSVYWYQQSLDQGLQFLIQYYNGEERAKGNILERFSAQQFPDLHSELNLSSLELGDSALYFCASSVGWGRGSHEQYFGPGTRLTVT.

V usage is TRBV4-2 and J usage is TRBJ2-2; 7 bases line up with TRBD1. The trim removed 2 bases at V and 7 bases at J, leaving 10 bases unmatched. The CDR3 has 16 amino acids. Looked up from germline, CDR1 is LGHNA and CDR2 is YNFKEQ. Here the CDR3 reads CASSQRQGPTRGELFF. CDR3 sequence (DNA): TGTGCCAGCAGCCAAAGACAGGGACCCACGCGCGGGGAGCTGTTTTTT.

The chain has TRBV15 and TRBJ2-5, with no clear D. The CDR3 runs 13 residues. Germline V lookup: CDR1 LNHNV, CDR2 YYDKDF (reference sequence). Trimming cost V 5 bases and J 14 bases, with 21 bases left between them. This CDR3 is CATSPEQGPGIYF. The CDR3 region has the DNA TGTGCCACCAGCCCCGAACAAGGCCCTGGGATATACTTC.

The CDR3 DNA sequence: TGTGCCATCAGTGAGTCTGGTAGCGGGAGGGCCAGGTTAAGAGAGCAGTACTTC. Residues: CAISESGSGRARLREQYF. The V call is TRBV10-3, the J call TRBJ2-7, with TRBD2 matching 11 bases. Germline V gene data show CDR1 as ENHRY and CDR2 as SYGVKD. The CDR3 has 18 residues. V trimming: 0 bases; J trimming: 7 bases; junction bases outside the gene matches: 14.

The chain has TRBV7-2 and TRBJ1-5; 8 bases map to TRBD1. The V segment lost 6 bases and the J segment 6 bases; nucleotides outside the gene matches: 7. The CDR3 is made up of 14 amino acids. Germline assignment: CDR1 SGHTA and CDR2 FQGNSA. CDR3 coding DNA: TGTGCCAGCAGTTTCACAGGGGGAGGTCAGCCCCAGCATTTT. Amino acids: CASSFTGGGQPQHF. The full variable domain, its missing parts supplied by reference TRBV7-2 and TRBJ1-5, is GAGVSQSPSNKVTEKGKDVELRCDPISGHTALYWYRQSLGQGLEFLIYFQGNSAPDKSGLPSDRFSAERTGGSVSTLTIQRTQQEDSAVYLCASSFTGGGQPQHFGDGTRLSIL.

The chain uses TRBV10-3 and TRBJ1-2, with D perhaps matching TRBD1 (5 bases). The V gene's germline CDR1 is ENHRY and CDR2 SYGVKD. V lost 0 bases and J 7 bases, leaving 15 bases between the germline ends. CDR3 length: 15 residues. CDR3 residues: CAISESKTLGAGYTF. The CDR3 DNA reads as TGTGCCATCAGTGAGTCGAAGACCCTCGGGGCTGGCTACACCTTC.

The chain joins TRBV15 to TRBJ2-3; 11 nucleotides align to TRBD2. The CDR3 is 17 residues long. Trimming removed 2 bases from V and 5 bases from J; junction bases left unmatched: 9. CDR1 and CDR2 from the germline V gene are LNHNV and YYDKDF (reference sequence). The CDR3 spells CATSRQTSGEGKDTQYF. CDR3 coding DNA: TGTGCCACCAGCAGACAGACTAGCGGGGAGGGGAAAGATACGCAGTATTTT.